This TCR beta chain emerged from a study of CD8+CD57+ T cells in acquired aplastic anemia. The study's findings and limits: Both patients and controls carried the same twenty-nine CD8+ CDR3 sequences. CD8+ Simpson's diversity did not differ significantly between patients and controls.

The authors sequenced patients whose flow cytometry had shown CD8+CD57+ cell expansion. Both TCR beta VDJ combination and CDR3 sequence profiling were carried out. Genomic DNA was the template for this profiling. In TCRdb, the reads were re-called with MiXCR into one record per CDR3 protein. The repertoire holds around 430,000 distinct CDR3 sequences, with approximately 33% as singletons. This clonotype has a count of ten or more. Its antigen is unidentified. J was trimmed by 1 base and V by 0 bases; bases with no gene match: 3. Germline V lookup: CDR1 KGHDR, CDR2 SFDVKD. The CDR3 has 16 residues. The chain links TRBV24-1 to TRBJ2-5, with 8 bases fitting TRBD1. Sequencing was carried out using sorted CD4+, CD8+, or CD8+CD57+ T cells (not recorded which) from PBMCs. The receptor comes from a human donor with aplastic anemia. The CDR3 loop reads CATSDLGGQAQETQYF. The CDR3 bases are TGTGCCACCAGTGATTTGGGGGGACAGGCCCAAGAGACCCAGTACTTC.